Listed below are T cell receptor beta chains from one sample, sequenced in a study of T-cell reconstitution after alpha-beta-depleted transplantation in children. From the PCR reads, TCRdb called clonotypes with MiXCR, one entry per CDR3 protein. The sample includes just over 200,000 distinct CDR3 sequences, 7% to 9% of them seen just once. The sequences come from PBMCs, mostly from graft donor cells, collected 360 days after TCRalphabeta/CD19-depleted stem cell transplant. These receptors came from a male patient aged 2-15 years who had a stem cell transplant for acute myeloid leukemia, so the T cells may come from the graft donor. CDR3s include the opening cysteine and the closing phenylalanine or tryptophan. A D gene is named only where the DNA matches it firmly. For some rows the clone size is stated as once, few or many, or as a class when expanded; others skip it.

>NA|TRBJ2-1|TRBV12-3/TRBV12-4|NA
CASSPGGRLDNEQFF
TGTGCCAGCAGTCCTGGGGGGAGGCTGGACAATGAGCAGTTCTTC
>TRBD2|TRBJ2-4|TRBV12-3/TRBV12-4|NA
CASSFGGGSKNIQYF
TGTGCCAGCAGTTTCGGGGGGGGCTCAAAAAACATTCAGTACTTC
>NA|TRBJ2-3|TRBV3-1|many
CASSQVLSLTGTDTQYF
TGTGCCAGCAGCCAAGTCCTCTCATTGACGGGCACAGATACGCAGTATTTT
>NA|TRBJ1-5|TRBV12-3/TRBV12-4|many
CASSLILNQPQHF
TGTGCCAGCAGTTTAATCCTGAATCAGCCCCAGCATTTT
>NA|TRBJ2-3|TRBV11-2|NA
CASSLGSIGDTQYF
TGTGCCAGCAGCTTAGGGAGCATCGGGGATACGCAGTATTTT
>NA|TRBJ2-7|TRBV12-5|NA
CASALEGHYYEQYF
TGTGCTAGTGCCTTGGAGGGACACTACTACGAGCAGTACTTC
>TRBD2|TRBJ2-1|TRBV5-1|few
CASSSWGSGGPYNEQFF
TGCGCCAGCAGCTCCTGGGGTAGCGGGGGGCCTTACAATGAGCAGTTCTTC
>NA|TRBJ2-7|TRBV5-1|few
CASSLEVLGPYEQYF
TGCGCCAGCAGCTTGGAGGTCTTGGGACCCTACGAGCAGTACTTC
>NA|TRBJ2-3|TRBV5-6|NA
CASSFGGSSDTQYF
TGTGCCAGCAGTTTTGGGGGCTCCTCGGATACGCAGTATTTT
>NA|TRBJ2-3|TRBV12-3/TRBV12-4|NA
CASGDRTSTDTQYF
TGTGCCAGCGGCGACAGAACTAGCACAGATACGCAGTATTTT
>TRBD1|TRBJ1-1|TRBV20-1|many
CSAGTQGVTEAFF
TGCAGTGCCGGGACACAGGGGGTCACTGAAGCTTTCTTT
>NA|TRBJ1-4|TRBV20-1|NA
CSAVHATNEKLFF
TGCAGTGCCGTACACGCAACTAATGAAAAACTGTTTTTT
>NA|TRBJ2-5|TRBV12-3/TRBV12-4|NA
CASSLGYRTAKRARHQETQYF
TGTGCCAGCAGTTTAGGCTATCGGACAGCAAAGCGGGCTAGGCACCAAGAGACCCAGTACTTC
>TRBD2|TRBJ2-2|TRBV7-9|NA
CASSSSGRAYDGELFF
TGTGCCAGCAGCTCTAGCGGGAGGGCCTATGACGGGGAGCTGTTTTTT
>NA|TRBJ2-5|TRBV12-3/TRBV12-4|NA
CASSFLSGFETQYF
TGTGCCAGCAGTTTCCTCTCGGGGTTCGAGACCCAGTACTTC
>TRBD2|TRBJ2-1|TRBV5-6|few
CASSRNSGRALF
TGTGCCAGCAGCCGGAATAGCGGGAGGGCACTCTTC
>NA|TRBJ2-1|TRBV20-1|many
CSAALGVNEQFF
TGCAGTGCTGCCCTAGGGGTGAATGAGCAGTTCTTC
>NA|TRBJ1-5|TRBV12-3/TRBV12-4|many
CASMRINQPQHF
TGTGCCAGCATGCGGATCAATCAGCCCCAGCATTTT
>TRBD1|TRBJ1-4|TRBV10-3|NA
CAISPDRATNEKLFF
TGTGCCATCAGCCCGGACAGGGCAACTAATGAAAAACTGTTTTTT
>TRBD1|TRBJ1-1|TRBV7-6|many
CASKPGGPNTEAFF
TGTGCCAGCAAGCCAGGGGGACCGAACACTGAAGCTTTCTTT
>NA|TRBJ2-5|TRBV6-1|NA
CASRLGAEETQYF
TGTGCCAGCAGACTGGGAGCGGAAGAGACCCAGTACTTC
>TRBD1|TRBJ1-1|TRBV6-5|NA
CASSYSPRGRGAFF
TGTGCCAGCAGTTACTCACCCAGGGGGCGAGGGGCTTTCTTT
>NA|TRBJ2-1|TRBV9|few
CASSVGARGPLTDPFF
TGTGCCAGCAGCGTAGGAGCTCGGGGGCCCCTTACAGATCCGTTCTTC
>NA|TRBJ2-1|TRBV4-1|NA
CASSQDGVSSYNEQFF
TGCGCCAGCAGCCAAGATGGAGTGAGCTCCTACAATGAGCAGTTCTTC
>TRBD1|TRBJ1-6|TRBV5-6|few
CASSPRQGGPLHF
TGTGCCAGCAGCCCCCGACAGGGAGGACCCCTCCACTTT
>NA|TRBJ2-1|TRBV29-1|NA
CSVERGSGSYNEQFF
TGCAGCGTTGAGAGAGGGTCGGGCTCCTACAATGAGCAGTTCTTC
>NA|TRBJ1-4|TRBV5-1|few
CASSFGGNEKLFF
TGCGCCAGCAGCTTCGGGGGAAATGAAAAACTGTTTTTT
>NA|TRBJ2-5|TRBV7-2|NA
CASSLSRGRETQYF
TGTGCCAGCAGCTTATCTCGGGGAAGAGAGACCCAGTACTTC
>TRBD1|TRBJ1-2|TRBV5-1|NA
CASSPRLRDRGIYGYTF
TGCGCCAGCAGCCCAAGGCTCCGGGACAGGGGGATCTATGGCTACACCTTC